The clone carrying this TCR beta chain was counted only a few times. March to December 2020 was the span of positive PCR dates, which predated US Alpha, Beta and Delta variants. This record belongs to a study of vaccination and CD4 T cells after COVID-19. MiXCR was run by TCRdb on the PCR reads, yielding one entry per CDR3 protein. This table holds some 20,000 distinct CDR3 sequences, around three fifths found once. V was shortened by 3 bases and J by 3 bases, with 18 bases between the two germline ends. Germline CDR1 reads DFQATT; CDR2 reads SNEGSKA (reference sequence). The CDR3 is 15 residues long.

This sequence originates from a human donor who had recovered from COVID-19. This specimen was CD4+ T cells from blood, taken before SARS-CoV-2 vaccination. The rearrangement links TRBV20-1 to TRBJ2-7; the D gene is possibly TRBD1 (5 bases). The CDR3 nucleotides are TGCAGTGCTAGCTATTTGACAAGGGGAAACTACGAGCAGTACTTC. Amino acid sequence: CSASYLTRGNYEQYF.